This is a list of T cell receptor beta chains from one sample in a study of CD8+ T cells in alopecia areata. Here immunoSEQ multiplex PCR was the method, and the copy in TCRdb shows in-frame clones only, minus some. Of about 190,000 clones listed, 64% were seen once; the top ten hold approximately 1.2%. The source was CD4+ T cells sorted from blood, collected around week 50, from a patient treated with tofacitinib. Receptors were obtained from a human donor with alopecia areata. The CDR3 runs from the conserved cysteine through the conserved F or W. Clone size is given for some rows only: seen once, a few or many times, or a class if the clone is expanded.

TRBV29-1,.,CSTRTGVGEQYF
TRBV5-1,.,CASERGGTQYF
TRBV30,.,CAWSGGWGQGVEDIQYF
TRBV25-1,.,CASSEKYGYTF
TRBV27,.,CASSSLGDRDRSSYEQYF
TRBV29-1,once,CSASGAGATYEQYF
TRBV25-1,.,CASRDGQNNSPLHF
TRBV7-2,.,CASSLASGTDYGYTF
TRBV29-1,.,CSVADGMNTEAFF
TRBV2,few,CATNTGGSEKLFF
TRBV7-9,.,CASSPLYEQFF
TRBV7-3,.,CASSLTGERGEKLFF
TRBV10-2,.,CASREGSTDTQYF
TRBV5-1,.,CASSLSSETLYEQYF
TRBV27,few,CASSSMGDQPQHF
TRBV27,few,CASSSPRLAKNIQYF
TRBV29-1,.,CSVVRQVRNTEAFF
TRBV4-3,.,CASSQIDMGLAVHNEQFF
TRBV29-1,.,CSVQTSGEMNEQFF
TRBV2,.,CASRPLAGLDTQYF
TRBV4-3,.,CASSQSGQQETQYF
TRBV7-2,.,CASHPRTGTGDYGYTF
TRBV28,.,CASSPADGFSDVETQYF
TRBV7-2,few,CASSTDRGEAFF
TRBV29-1,.,CSVKQGAQDTQYF
TRBV5-6,.,CASSLGDTQYF
TRBV29-1,.,CSSAFLNTEAFF
TRBV29-1,.,CSVELGQGDVAFF
TRBV30,.,CAWGGQNSPLHF
TRBV29-1,.,CSVRQSNYGYTF
TRBV29-1,.,CSVQGKMGIAEAFF
TRBV6-6,.,CASSLGAQLYGYTF
TRBV7-2,.,CASSPGTLNTGELFF
TRBV30,.,CAWGSHGVYNSPLHF
TRBV20-1,.,CSVGSSYEQYF
TRBV29-1,.,CSVGQGRFAEAFF
TRBV13,.,CASGTRAYEQYF
TRBV6-1,.,CASRINRGSGELFF
TRBV4-1,.,CASSQDVGFGTFF
TRBV29-1,few,CSVDEDRVANTEAFF
TRBV7-9,few,CASSLGGTSGLDNEQFF
TRBV4-1,.,CASSPSGGEAFF
TRBV25-1,.,CASSESPKNRGFYGYTF
TRBV20-1,.,CSARAETQYF
TRBV11-2,few,CASSSDLTGEKLFF
TRBV6-1,few,CASSESGPEKLFF
TRBV5-1,.,CASSLEGVDGYTF
TRBV7-2,.,CASSLAFRDYGYTF
TRBV6-5,.,CASTPGGEETQYF
TRBV7-3,once,CASSLQRGALNEQFF
TRBV4-3,.,CASSQARELEAFF
TRBV27,.,CATRTGGAGYGYTF